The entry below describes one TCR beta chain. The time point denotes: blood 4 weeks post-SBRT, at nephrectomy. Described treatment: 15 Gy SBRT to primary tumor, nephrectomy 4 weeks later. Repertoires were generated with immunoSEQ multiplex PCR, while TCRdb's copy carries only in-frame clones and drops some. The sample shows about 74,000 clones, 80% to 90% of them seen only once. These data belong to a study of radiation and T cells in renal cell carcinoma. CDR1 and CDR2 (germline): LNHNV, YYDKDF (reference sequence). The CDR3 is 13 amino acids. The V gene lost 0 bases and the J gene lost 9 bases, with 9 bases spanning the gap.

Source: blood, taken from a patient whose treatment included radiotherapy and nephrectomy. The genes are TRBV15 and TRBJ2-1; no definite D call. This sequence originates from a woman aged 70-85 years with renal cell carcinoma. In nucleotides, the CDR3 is TGTGCCACCAGCAGAGATGGGGTGGGTGAGCAGTTCTTC. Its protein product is CATSRDGVGEQFF.